The 24 T cell receptor beta chains presented below share a single source sample, sequenced in a study of cytomegalovirus exposure and HLA in healthy donors. 13 Jbeta primers and 60 Vbeta primers were used for the PCR. The method was immunoSEQ multiplex PCR; TCRdb's version includes in-frame clones alone and lacks a portion of them. The table shows over 120,000 clones, with around 74% occurring only once. The specimen was PBMCs. The receptor set was obtained from a young man in good health and CMV-seropositive.

This chain uses TRBV4-2 with TRBJ2-2, with TRBD2 as a possible D gene (6 bases). The CDR3 sequence is 14 residues long. V gave up 4 bases and J gave up 4 bases, with 10 bases separating them. CDR1 is LGHNA and CDR2 is YNFKEQ in the germline V gene. CDR3 in amino acids: CASSRGLFTGELFF. The CDR3 DNA reads TGTGCCAGCAGCCGAGGACTATTCACCGGGGAGCTGTTTTTT.

About this clone itself: The sample contains more than one DNA sequence encoding this CDR3. The rearrangement joins TRBV9 to TRBJ2-7; 10 bases are shared with TRBD1. V shed 4 bases, J shed 3 bases, and the junction held 4 bases outside the gene matches. Germline CDR1 reads SGDLS; CDR2 reads YYNGEE. There are 14 residues in the CDR3. CDR3 sequence: CASSPRTGGYEQYF. The CDR3 nucleotides read TGTGCCAGCAGCCCCCGGACAGGGGGCTACGAGCAGTACTTC.

This sequence joins TRBV28 and TRBJ2-2; D is possibly TRBD2 (5 bases). V was pared by 7 bases and J by 1 base, with 10 bases between. Per the germline V gene, CDR1 is MDHEN and CDR2 is SYDVKM. The CDR3 has 14 residues. CDR3 protein: CASTTAGNTGELFF. Written as DNA, the CDR3 is TGTGCCAGCACCACGGCGGGGAACACCGGGGAGCTGTTTTTT.

V and J are TRBV27 and TRBJ2-1; D might be TRBD1 (5 bases). V was trimmed by 6 bases and J by 10 bases, leaving 7 bases between them. The CDR3 sequence is 10 residues long. Germline CDR1 MNHEY, CDR2 SMNVEV (reference sequence). As DNA, the CDR3 is TGTGCCAGCAGGGGGCCGGAGCAGTTCTTC. It yields the protein CASRGPEQFF.

V usage is TRBV19 and J usage is TRBJ2-6, with D perhaps TRBD1 (5 bases). Germline V lookup: CDR1 LNHDA, CDR2 SQIVND (reference sequence). The ends were cut back, 2 bases at V and 2 bases at J, with 13 bases in the middle. The CDR3 extends over 17 amino acids. The CDR3 sequence: CASSIKAGPTGANVLTF. The DNA of the CDR3 is TGTGCCAGTAGTATAAAAGCAGGGCCTACTGGGGCCAACGTCCTGACTTTC.

The chain employs TRBV27 and TRBJ1-2; 10 bases fit TRBD1. The ends lost 2 bases at V and 1 base at J; junction bases unmatched: 10. CDR1 is MNHEY and CDR2 is SMNVEV in the germline V gene (reference sequence). The CDR3 extends over 18 amino acids. This chain's CDR3 is CASSLDGTGANVNYGYTF. Here the CDR3 DNA reads TGTGCCAGCAGTTTAGACGGGACAGGGGCCAACGTTAACTATGGCTACACCTTC.

This sequence joins TRBV10-3 and TRBJ2-1, with TRBD2 matching 8 bases. The CDR3 is 12 amino acids. The J segment lost 10 bases and the V segment lost 7 bases, leaving 6 bases of the junction unmatched. Germline lookup yields CDR1 ENHRY and CDR2 SYGVKD. For the CDR3, the DNA is TGTGCCATCACCCGGGGGGGCGGGGAGCAGTTCTTC. This translates into CAITRGGGEQFF.

This clone was seen once. This rearrangement joins TRBV6-6 to TRBJ1-1, with a possible D match to TRBD1 (6 bases). Germline-derived CDR1 and CDR2 are MNHNY and SVGAGI (reference sequence). The germline V and J ends were trimmed by 7 bases and 6 bases, with 18 bases remaining between them. There are 14 residues in the CDR3. Here the CDR3 DNA reads TGTGCCAGCACCCAGGGGATCAGGGTCCCTGAAGCTTTCTTT. It yields the protein CASTQGIRVPEAFF.

The chain links TRBV4-2 to TRBJ2-7, with D possibly being TRBD2 (6 bases). Germline V gene data show CDR1 as LGHNA and CDR2 as YNFKEQ. Trimming removed 4 bases from V and 2 bases from J, with 15 bases in between. This CDR3 is built from 15 residues. The CDR3: CASSPTRGDPYEQYF. CDR3 nucleotide sequence: TGTGCCAGCAGCCCTACCCGCGGGGACCCCTACGAGCAGTACTTC.

V gene TRBV13 combines with J gene TRBJ2-6; weak D call: TRBD2 (5 bases). The CDR3 is made up of 16 amino acids. Looked up from germline, CDR1 is PRHDT and CDR2 is FYEKMQ (reference sequence). V was clipped by 1 base and J by 0 bases, with 7 bases between them. The CDR3 bases are TGTGCCAGCAGCTTAGCTCGGGACTCTGGGGCCAACGTCCTGACTTTC. Its protein is CASSLARDSGANVLTF.

This chain uses TRBV18 with TRBJ1-1; D not certain. Trimming took off 2 bases at V and 1 base at J, with 8 bases between the two ends. The CDR3 totals 14 residues. CDR1 and CDR2 from the germline V gene are KGHSH and LQKENI. As DNA, the CDR3 is TGTGCCAGCTCACCAGAACAGAGGAACACTGAAGCTTTCTTT. Protein sequence: CASSPEQRNTEAFF.

The J gene is TRBJ2-3, the V gene TRBV28, with 11 bases aligning to TRBD2. The V segment lost 6 bases and the J segment 9 bases; nucleotides outside the gene matches: 14. CDR3 length: 16 residues. CDR1 and CDR2 (germline): MDHEN, SYDVKM. Here the CDR3 reads CASSRSSSGGPGTQYF. The CDR3, as DNA: TGTGCCAGCAGCCGCTCTTCTAGCGGGGGGCCCGGGACGCAGTATTTT.

DNA for the CDR3: TGTGCCAGCAGTTTACCGACAGAACCGAACACTGAAGCTTTCTTT. Translation: CASSLPTEPNTEAFF. V usage is TRBV28 and J usage is TRBJ1-1; D is perhaps TRBD1 (5 bases). The CDR3 contains 15 residues. Germline V gene lookup returns CDR1 MDHEN and CDR2 SYDVKM. V gave up 2 bases and J gave up 1 base, with 11 bases separating them. Variable domain in full (rest from reference TRBV28 and TRBJ1-1): DVKVTQSSRYLVKRTGEKVFLECVQDMDHENMFWYRQDPGLGLRLIYFSYDVKMKEKGDIPEGYSVSREKKERFSLILESASTNQTSMYLCASSLPTEPNTEAFFGQGTRLTVV.

This chain connects TRBV15 to TRBJ2-3; D may be TRBD1 (7 bases). Trimming cost V 0 bases and J 4 bases, with 17 bases left between them. The CDR3 has 17 residues. CDR1 and CDR2 (germline): LNHNV, YYDKDF (reference sequence). CDR3 coding DNA: TGTGCCACCAGCAGAGATTATGGGGCAGGGGGGCCAGATACGCAGTATTTT. Protein product: CATSRDYGAGGPDTQYF. Full variable domain (missing parts from reference TRBV15 and TRBJ2-3): DAMVIQNPRYQVTQFGKPVTLSCSQTLNHNVMYWYQQKSSQAPKLLFHYYDKDFNNEADTPDNFQSRRPNTSFCFLDIRSPGLGDTAMYLCATSRDYGAGGPDTQYFGPGTRLTVL.

The chain joins TRBV7-2 to TRBJ1-1; no firm D call. Germline V gene sequence: CDR1 SGHTA, CDR2 FQGNSA. Trimming removed 2 bases at V and 5 bases at J, with 18 bases between. This CDR3 has 16 amino acids. The CDR3 sequence: CASSLMESLGGTEAFF. The CDR3 nucleotides read TGTGCCAGCAGCTTAATGGAGTCCCTAGGTGGGACTGAAGCTTTCTTT.

The rearrangement joins TRBV5-1 to TRBJ1-1; tentatively, D is TRBD1 (5 bases). The germline CDR1 and CDR2 sequences are SGHRS and YFSETQ. The CDR3 sequence is 14 residues long. V gave up 2 bases and J gave up 1 base, with 9 bases separating them. CDR3 sequence reads: CASSLAGQNTEAFF. The CDR3 bases are TGCGCCAGCAGCTTAGCAGGGCAGAACACTGAAGCTTTCTTT.

V usage is TRBV7-2 and J usage is TRBJ2-7; 13 bases are a match to TRBD2. Germline lookup yields CDR1 SGHTA and CDR2 FQGNSA. The CDR3 totals 17 residues. The ends lost 0 bases at V and 3 bases at J; junction bases unmatched: 5. The CDR3 nucleotides are TGTGCCAGCAGCTTAGCCCGGACTAGCGGGAGTGGCTACGAGCAGTACTTC. This codes for CASSLARTSGSGYEQYF.

The chain couples TRBV5-8 to TRBJ2-5, with 7 nucleotides matching TRBD1. CDR3 length equals 16 residues. In germline, CDR1 is SGHTS, CDR2 YDEGEE. V lost 0 bases to trimming and J lost 2 bases; unmatched junction nucleotides: 7. CDR3 sequence: CASSLGTGAPQETQYF. The DNA of the CDR3 is TGTGCCAGCAGCTTGGGAACAGGGGCCCCACAAGAGACCCAGTACTTC.

This clone was seen a few times. CDR3 in amino acids: CASRKSSEKLFF. The CDR3 DNA follows: TGTGCCAGCAGGAAATCCAGTGAAAAACTGTTTTTT. The chain links TRBV28 to TRBJ1-4; no firm D call. CDR3 size: 12 residues. Trimming pared 6 bases from V and 7 bases from J, leaving 9 bases between. Per germline, CDR1 MDHEN and CDR2 SYDVKM.

This chain joins TRBV7-2 and TRBJ2-7; TRBD2 agrees at 8 bases. Unmatched junction bases numbered 2, after V lost 1 base and J lost 3 bases. The CDR3 is made up of 14 amino acids. CDR1 and CDR2 (germline): SGHTA, FQGNSA. The CDR3 DNA follows: TGTGCCAGCAGCTTAGGGGGGACTAGCTACGAGCAGTACTTC. Translating gives CASSLGGTSYEQYF.

This clone was seen more than once but under ten times. This chain uses TRBV6-5 with TRBJ1-1; a weak D match, TRBD1 (6 bases). This CDR3 has 11 amino acids. The V gene lost 7 bases and the J gene lost 7 bases, with 10 bases spanning the gap. CDR1 and CDR2 from the germline V gene are MNHEY and SVGAGI. The CDR3 reads CASTAGVEAFF. CDR3 DNA sequence: TGTGCCAGCACCGCAGGGGTTGAAGCTTTCTTT.

The genes are TRBV2 and TRBJ2-3, with a weak D call TRBD2 (5 bases). Germline V CDR1 and CDR2: SNHLY, FYNNEI. This CDR3 spans 14 amino acids. V lost 4 bases, J lost 0 bases, and 8 bases lay in between. In DNA, the CDR3 is TGTGCCAGCAGTGTCGGACTGAGCACAGATACGCAGTATTTT. Translating gives CASSVGLSTDTQYF.

CDR3 sequence: CASSEFAGGGETQYF. The CDR3 DNA follows: TGTGCCAGCAGTGAATTCGCGGGAGGGGGGGAGACCCAGTACTTC. The rearrangement joins TRBV25-1 to TRBJ2-5, with 9 bases fitting TRBD2. Trimming at V came to 1 base and at J to 5 bases, leaving 5 bases not matched to a gene. Looked up from germline, CDR1 is MGHDK and CDR2 is SYGVNS. The CDR3 is made up of 15 amino acids.

CDR3 amino acids: CASSNLAGEQFF. The CDR3, as DNA: TGTGCCAGCAGTAATCTAGCGGGGGAGCAGTTCTTC. The chain joins TRBV27 to TRBJ2-1; TRBD2 matches 9 bases. J was trimmed by 10 bases and V by 5 bases; bases with no gene match: 3. The CDR3 spans 12 residues. The germline CDR1 and CDR2 sequences are MNHEY and SMNVEV (reference sequence).